The clone carrying this TCR beta chain was picked up a small number of times. What it binds is not known. This record belongs to a study of T-cell memory formation after mild COVID-19. Background on the study: Largely, the TCR clusters proved donor specific.

CDR3 length equals 15 residues. Per the germline V gene, CDR1 is SGDLS and CDR2 is YYNGEE. Trimming shortened V by 6 bases and J by 2 bases, and 15 bases separated the two germline ends. TCRdb reanalysed the 5' RACE reads using MiXCR and keeps one entry per CDR3 protein. This table holds some 300,000 distinct CDR3 sequences, 20% to 25% found once. Study results and limitations: Clones that contracted clustered mainly in CM and EM if CD4+ and in EMRA if CD8+. Contracting clones, day 15 to 85, had balanced CD4/CD8, and later expanders favored CD4+.

The sample comprised PBMCs or a T cell subset sorted from them (not recorded which). The receptor was isolated from a man between 18 and 29 years old who had mild COVID-19 (a few samples of this study predate the infection). Cell type and time point are not known. The rearrangement links TRBV9 to TRBJ1-3; possibly TRBD1 for D (6 bases). The CDR3 protein is CASTSGTTAGNTIYF. Written as DNA, the CDR3 is TGTGCCAGCACCTCCGGGACAACCGCTGGAAACACCATATATTTT.